In its sample, the clone carrying this T cell receptor beta chain was seen many times. Its specificity is not known. The germline gives CDR1 SGHTA, CDR2 FQGNSA. CDR3 length: 15 residues. The V and J ends lost 1 base and 4 bases, in that order; junction bases with no gene match: 6. TCR beta CDR3 regions were amplified from RNA. First-round RT-PCR with HTBI primers amplified the TCR CDR3 region. MiXCR was run by TCRdb on the multiplex PCR reads, yielding one entry per CDR3 protein. Among 400,000 or so distinct CDR3 sequences, more than 13% were seen once, and the ten largest hold 28%. The record originates from a study of T cells in Graves' hyperthyroidism and ophthalmopathy. On the study more broadly: Peripheral blood specimens were obtained at initial diagnosis, prior to any treatment. General study results and limits: Stable hyperthyroidism was separated from ophthalmopathy by a model based on 13 V-J features.

Among ophthalmopathy patients, the Clinical Activity Score reached at least 3, the NOSPECS grade reached at least 4, and duration remained under 3 months. Uncontrolled infection, other autoimmune disease, pregnancy or lactation barred patients from enrollment. Sample: blood. V usage is TRBV7-2 and J usage is TRBJ2-5; 7 bases match TRBD2. The sequence was collected from a man aged 50-60 years with Graves' ophthalmopathy. CDR3 loop: CASSLVGGRTETQYF. In DNA, the CDR3 is TGTGCCAGCAGCTTAGTCGGGGGGAGGACAGAGACCCAGTACTTC.